This TCR beta chain is drawn from a study of shared clonotypes between healthy human individuals. Comments on this clone: In the same sample, other DNA sequences code for this CDR3.

The CDR3 is 12 amino acids. V was trimmed by 5 bases and J by 0 bases, leaving 8 bases between them. Germline V gene lookup returns CDR1 GTSNPN and CDR2 SVGIG (reference sequence). Here immunoSEQ multiplex PCR was the method, and the copy in TCRdb shows in-frame clones only, minus some. Of about 2 million clones listed, 90% to 95% are singletons. This sequence was found in a man younger than 35 in good health. Specimen: naive CD4+ T cells sorted from blood. Subset here: CD45RA+ positively selected. The chain couples TRBV30 to TRBJ2-7; D gene ambiguous. The CDR3 DNA follows: TGTGCCTGGGGACGAGACTCCTACGAGCAGTACTTC. This gives the protein CAWGRDSYEQYF. Full variable domain (missing parts from reference TRBV30 and TRBJ2-7): SQTIHQWPATLVQPVGSPLSLECTVEGTSNPNLYWYRQAAGRGLQLLFYSVGIGQISSEVPQNLSASRPQDRQFILSSKKLLLSDSGFYLCAWGRDSYEQYFGPGTRLTVT.